The 13 T cell receptor beta chains presented below share a single source sample, sequenced in a study of shared T cell receptors in the human thymus. The repertoire was sequenced with immunoSEQ multiplex PCR; TCRdb's copy has only in-frame clones and lacks some. The table has about 660,000 clones, about 90% seen once. A further study also used this sample, focusing on human thymus T cells.

Sample: thymocytes. These receptors were taken from a boy under three years old with a congenital heart defect.

In nucleotides, the CDR3 is TGCGCCAGCAGCTTGGCCGAGGGTGTTCAGGTGCGCGGTAATTCACCCCTCCACTTT. Translating gives CASSLAEGVQVRGNSPLHF. The V call is TRBV5-1, the J call TRBJ1-6, with unresolved D. V lost 0 bases, J lost 6 bases, and 22 bases lay in between. This CDR3 region has 19 residues. Germline CDR1 reads SGHRS; CDR2 reads YFSETQ.

The CDR3 DNA follows: TGTGCCACCTCAAGCGGGAGGGCCGGCGAGCAGTACTTC. It codes for CATSSGRAGEQYF. The chain joins TRBV28 to TRBJ2-7; 10 nucleotides agree with TRBD2. The length of the CDR3 is 13 residues. The junction had 9 bases not matched to a gene; V was cut back by 10 bases and J by 6 bases. CDR1 MDHEN and CDR2 SYDVKM come from the germline V gene.

The chain combines TRBV5-1 with TRBJ1-2; possibly TRBD1 for D (6 bases). V was shortened by 7 bases and J by 2 bases, with 18 bases between the two germline ends. CDR1 and CDR2 from the germline V gene are SGHRS and YFSETQ. The CDR3 is 15 residues long. DNA for the CDR3: TGCGCCAGCCGGACCCGCCCAGGGGCGAACTATGGCTACACCTTC. Encoded protein: CASRTRPGANYGYTF. Complete variable domain (other parts from reference TRBV5-1 and TRBJ1-2): KAGVTQTPRYLIKTRGQQVTLSCSPISGHRSVSWYQQTPGQGLQFLFEYFSETQRNKGNFPGRFSGRQFSNSRSEMNVSTLELGDSALYLCASRTRPGANYGYTFGSGTRLTVV.

The chain combines TRBV28 with TRBJ2-1; TRBD2 agrees at 13 bases. The ends lost 3 bases at V and 2 bases at J; junction bases unmatched: 7. The CDR3 totals 18 residues. Per the germline V gene, CDR1 is MDHEN and CDR2 is SYDVKM. CDR3: CASSFGSGTSGTYNEQFF. The DNA of the CDR3 is TGTGCCAGCAGTTTTGGATCAGGGACTAGCGGGACCTACAATGAGCAGTTCTTC.

The chain carries TRBV4-3 and TRBJ1-2; TRBD1 might be the D (6 bases). The CDR3 is 18 residues long. Germline CDR1 and CDR2: LGHNA and YSLEER. Trimming shortened V by 4 bases and J by 2 bases, and 23 bases separated the two germline ends. The CDR3 loop is CASSPVDRPLRPNYGYTF. CDR3 in DNA: TGCGCCAGCAGCCCCGTAGACAGGCCGTTAAGACCGAACTATGGCTACACCTTC.

The J gene is TRBJ1-2, the V gene TRBV6-6; 7 bases line up with TRBD1. The CDR3 has 15 amino acids. CDR1 is MNHNY and CDR2 is SVGAGI in the germline V gene (reference sequence). V lost 5 bases to trimming and J lost 0 bases; unmatched junction nucleotides: 6. The CDR3 coding sequence is TGTGCCAGCAGTCGCGGGACAGCTTCTAACTATGGCTACACCTTC. Its protein is CASSRGTASNYGYTF.

The chain is built from TRBV5-8 and TRBJ2-7, with 9 bases lining up with TRBD1. Trimming cost V 5 bases and J 2 bases; bases outside gene matches: 2. CDR1 is SGHTS and CDR2 is YDEGEE in the germline V gene. CDR3 length equals 13 residues. In DNA, the CDR3 is TGTGCCAGCAGAACAGGGGGCCCCTACGAGCAGTACTTC. Translated, it gives CASRTGGPYEQYF.

The rearrangement links TRBV5-1 to TRBJ2-3; TRBD2 aligns across 8 bases. CDR3 length: 19 residues. Germline loops: CDR1 SGHRS, CDR2 YFSETQ. With V trimmed by 4 bases and J by 2 bases, 18 bases remained unmatched. The CDR3, as DNA: TGCGCCAGCAGCCTGGGGCTAGCGGGCTCGCTGTTTAACACAGATACGCAGTATTTT. As protein: CASSLGLAGSLFNTDTQYF.

The chain couples TRBV25-1 to TRBJ2-2, with D maybe TRBD2 (6 bases). This CDR3 is 16 amino acids long. Trimming removed 4 bases from V and 4 bases from J, with 16 bases in between. Germline-derived CDR1 and CDR2 are MGHDK and SYGVNS. The CDR3 is CASSGDTGLATGELFF. The CDR3 DNA follows: TGTGCCAGCAGTGGAGACACGGGACTTGCCACCGGGGAGCTGTTTTTT.

J is TRBJ1-5 and V is TRBV27; 7 positions match TRBD1. Germline V gene data show CDR1 as MNHEY and CDR2 as SMNVEV (reference sequence). The CDR3 is 18 amino acids. The trim removed 6 bases at V and 6 bases at J, leaving 20 bases unmatched. The CDR3 DNA reads TGTGCCAGCAGGCCATACCCCTTACACAGGGGACCCGGTCAGCCCCAGCATTTT. Its protein is CASRPYPLHRGPGQPQHF.

The chain carries TRBV27 and TRBJ2-2; 8 bases agree with TRBD1. This CDR3 region has 16 residues. Germline lookup yields CDR1 MNHEY and CDR2 SMNVEV (reference sequence). J gave up 5 bases and V 5 bases, and 10 bases lay outside the gene matches. CDR3 sequence (DNA): TGTGCCAGCAGTCTTACTCCAGGGGGCCGTACCGGGGAGCTGTTTTTT. Protein: CASSLTPGGRTGELFF.

The rearrangement joins TRBV6-6 to TRBJ1-5; 7 bases align to TRBD1. The V gene's germline CDR1 is MNHNY and CDR2 SVGAGI (reference sequence). The CDR3 is made up of 15 amino acids. Trimming took 7 bases from V and 5 from J; bases not matched to a gene: 11. The CDR3 region is CASNLTGVIHQPQHF. CDR3 nucleotides: TGTGCCAGCAACCTTACAGGGGTCATCCATCAGCCCCAGCATTTT.

This rearrangement joins TRBV30 to TRBJ2-7, with D tentatively TRBD2 (6 bases). CDR3 length equals 16 residues. Germline V gene data show CDR1 as GTSNPN and CDR2 as SVGIG (reference sequence). Trimming removed 5 bases at V and 6 bases at J, with 26 bases between. The CDR3, as DNA: TGTGCCTGGGGCTCTCCACTAGCTCGACGCAGTTTCGAGCAGTACTTC. Translating gives CAWGSPLARRSFEQYF.